This record covers a single TCR beta chain. This sample is drawn from a study of blood T cell repertoires in COVID-19. Overall study: Some COVID-19 samples were acute and others convalescent; all came from the United States, Italy and Spain.

Libraries were prepared by immunoSEQ multiplex PCR; TCRdb keeps only in-frame clonotypes and omits some of them. This sample has approximately 170,000 clones, with 65% to 85% found just once. The sequencing input was peripheral blood. This receptor was taken from a human donor with acute or convalescent COVID-19. The donor label of this sample is uncertain.

The DNA of the CDR3 is TGTGCCAGTACCCTATGGCAGACAGGCCCCGGGTACACTGAAGCTTTCTTT. As protein: CASTLWQTGPGYTEAFF. This chain connects TRBV19 to TRBJ1-1, with D possibly TRBD1 on 6 matching bases. The CDR3 loop spans 17 amino acids. CDR1 is LNHDA, CDR2 SQIVND, per germline (reference sequence). V gave up 7 bases and J gave up 3 bases, with 24 bases separating them.